This T cell receptor beta chain was identified during a study of blood T cell repertoires in COVID-19. Overall study context: T cells, B-cell-depleted T cells, or PBMCs supplied cDNA or gDNA.

Germline values: CDR1 MNHNS, CDR2 SASEGT. Trimming removed 1 base from V and 4 bases from J; junction bases left unmatched: 8. The CDR3 totals 16 residues. In the original processing: Counts of nucleated cells, estimated from reference gene primer amplification, were obtained. TCRdb's copy holds only in-frame clones and misses some; the assay was immunoSEQ multiplex PCR. V, J and clone size derive from that table, while D and trimming were established from the DNA sequence. The sample lists about 110,000 clones, 75% to 90% occurring once. The receptor comes from a woman between 70 and 85 years old with acute or convalescent COVID-19. The chain is built from TRBV6-1 and TRBJ2-5, with 8 bases aligning to TRBD2. The sequencing sample was made of peripheral blood. The CDR3 DNA follows: TGTGCCAGCAGTGAAGAAACGGGAGGGGTGGGAGAGACCCAGTACTTC. Its protein is CASSEETGGVGETQYF.